What follows are 23 T cell receptor beta chains derived from one specimen sequenced in a study of CD8+ T cells in alopecia areata. The sequencing template was cDNA reverse transcribed from extracted RNA. TCRdb keeps only in-frame clones here, not all; method: immunoSEQ multiplex PCR. This sample has over 150,000 clones, with roughly 64% found just once. Sample treatment: oral pan-JAK inhibitor, 5-10 mg twice daily. Sequences were derived from CD4+ T cells sorted from blood, sampled at week 24, from a patient treated with tofacitinib. These receptors came from a human donor with alopecia areata.

The chain links TRBV29-1 to TRBJ2-7; no clear D. Trimming stripped 4 bases from V and 6 bases from J, with 7 bases between. The CDR3 extends over 10 amino acids. Germline V gene lookup returns CDR1 SQVTM and CDR2 ANQGSEA. This CDR3 is CSVGAPEQYF. As DNA, the CDR3 is TGCAGCGTTGGTGCACCCGAGCAGTACTTC.

The rearrangement joins TRBV29-1 to TRBJ1-1, with D unresolved. CDR1 and CDR2 from the germline V gene are SQVTM and ANQGSEA. CDR3 length: 13 residues. The V gene lost 4 bases and the J gene lost 1 base, with 10 bases spanning the gap. CDR3 DNA sequence: TGCAGCGTTGTTGTCCAGGCGAACACTGAAGCTTTCTTT. Translation gives CSVVVQANTEAFF.

DNA for the CDR3: TGCAGCGCTGCAGGACATGAGCAGTTCTTC. This codes for CSAAGHEQFF. The gene calls are TRBV29-1 and TRBJ2-1; D ambiguous. Trimming left V 7 bases short and J 8 bases short, with 9 bases between. The CDR3 extends over 10 amino acids. CDR1 is SQVTM and CDR2 is ANQGSEA in the germline V gene.

This clone was observed a handful of times. This chain uses TRBV5-1 with TRBJ2-7; 10 nucleotides agree with TRBD1. V dropped 4 bases and J dropped 7; count of bases not matched to a gene: 8. The CDR3 consists of 14 residues. Germline loops: CDR1 SGHRS, CDR2 YFSETQ. The CDR3 spells CASSERTGGGEQYF. The CDR3 coding sequence is TGCGCCAGCAGCGAGAGGACAGGGGGAGGTGAGCAGTACTTC. Complete variable domain (other parts from reference TRBV5-1 and TRBJ2-7): KAGVTQTPRYLIKTRGQQVTLSCSPISGHRSVSWYQQTPGQGLQFLFEYFSETQRNKGNFPGRFSGRQFSNSRSEMNVSTLELGDSALYLCASSERTGGGEQYFGPGTRLTVT.

The CDR3 is CAWTRGPYEQYF. The CDR3 DNA follows: TGTGCCTGGACGAGGGGGCCCTACGAGCAGTACTTC. The rearrangement joins TRBV30 to TRBJ2-7, with TRBD1 matching 7 bases. Unmatched junction bases numbered 2, after V lost 4 bases and J lost 2 bases. The CDR3 has 12 residues. From germline, CDR1 is GTSNPN and CDR2 SVGIG (reference sequence).

The chain joins TRBV5-6 to TRBJ1-1; D is possibly TRBD1 (6 bases). CDR1 is SGHDT, CDR2 YYEEEE, per germline. The V end was cut by 3 bases, the J end by 3 bases, with 9 bases between. The CDR3 length is 13 residues. The CDR3 region is CASSSQGYTEAFF. The CDR3 bases are TGTGCCAGCAGCTCTCAGGGGTACACTGAAGCTTTCTTT.

CDR3 nucleotide sequence: TGCAGCGTTCAGGGTTACAATCAGCCCCAGCATTTT. Amino acid sequence: CSVQGYNQPQHF. V gene TRBV29-1 combines with J gene TRBJ1-5; tentative D call: TRBD1 (5 bases). This CDR3 has 12 residues. Germline values: CDR1 SQVTM, CDR2 ANQGSEA. V was shortened by 5 bases and J by 3 bases, with 8 bases between the two germline ends.

The chain is built from TRBV9 and TRBJ2-5; D might be TRBD1 (5 bases). Germline-derived CDR1 and CDR2 are SGDLS and YYNGEE. The V end was cut by 4 bases, the J end by 4 bases, with 17 bases between. The CDR3 covers 15 residues. The CDR3 nucleotides are TGTGCCAGCAGCCCCCACGGGCAGGGCGGAGAGACCCAGTACTTC. Translation: CASSPHGQGGETQYF.

This clone was counted between two and nine times. The V call is TRBV7-8, the J call TRBJ1-2; D is unresolved. Trimming removed 5 bases at V and 5 bases at J, with 12 bases between. The CDR3 is 13 residues long. CDR1 is SGHVS and CDR2 is FQNEAQ in the germline V gene. The CDR3 nucleotides read TGTGCCAGCAGCCCCACGGGAGTATATGGCTACACCTTC. This encodes CASSPTGVYGYTF.

In this sample, this clone turned up a few times. The chain combines TRBV11-2 with TRBJ2-5; a possible D gene is TRBD2 (6 bases). The CDR3 covers 14 residues. Germline V gene lookup returns CDR1 SGHAT and CDR2 FQNNGV. V was cut by 4 bases and J by 5 bases, with 14 bases left in between. The CDR3 bases are TGTGCCAGCAGCTCCCCGGGACTTTGGGAGACCCAGTACTTC. Translated: CASSSPGLWETQYF.

This sequence joins TRBV30 and TRBJ1-3; D unresolved. Germline values: CDR1 GTSNPN, CDR2 SVGIG (reference sequence). The CDR3 sequence is 14 residues long. The ends were cut back, 3 bases at V and 0 bases at J, with 9 bases in the middle. In DNA form, the CDR3 reads TGTGCCTGGAGGTACCGAAACTCTGGAAACACCATATATTTT. Its protein product is CAWRYRNSGNTIYF.

This chain uses TRBV5-1 with TRBJ1-6; D not certain. The CDR3 length is 15 residues. V lost 2 bases and J lost 7, with 13 bases in between. Germline V CDR1 and CDR2: SGHRS, YFSETQ. CDR3 coding DNA: TGCGCCAGCAGCTTCGACACCGGGGAGAATTCACCCCTCCACTTT. Its protein product is CASSFDTGENSPLHF.

The chain couples TRBV7-2 to TRBJ2-1; tentative D call: TRBD1 (6 bases). Germline CDR1 SGHTA, CDR2 FQGNSA. The CDR3 is 16 amino acids. V gave up 1 base and J gave up 6 bases, with 16 bases separating them. The CDR3 sequence is CASSLEGQGLGNEQFF. CDR3 in DNA: TGTGCCAGCAGCTTAGAGGGACAAGGGCTTGGCAATGAGCAGTTCTTC. The variable domain in full, with the rest retrieved from reference TRBV7-2 and TRBJ2-1, is GAGVSQSPSNKVTEKGKDVELRCDPISGHTALYWYRQSLGQGLEFLIYFQGNSAPDKSGLPSDRFSAERTGGSVSTLTIQRTQQEDSAVYLCASSLEGQGLGNEQFFGPGTRLTVL.

The V call is TRBV27, the J call TRBJ2-6; D ambiguous. The CDR3 length is 16 residues. CDR1 and CDR2 (germline): MNHEY, SMNVEV (reference sequence). V was pared by 4 bases and J by 0 bases, with 10 bases between. CDR3 loop: CASSYRAISGANVLTF. The CDR3 DNA is TGTGCCAGCAGTTACCGCGCGATCTCTGGGGCCAACGTCCTGACTTTC. The entire variable domain, with the rest obtained from reference TRBV27 and TRBJ2-6, is as follows: EAQVTQNPRYLITVTGKKLTVTCSQNMNHEYMSWYRQDPGLGLRQIYYSMNVEVTDKGDVPEGYKVSRKEKRNFPLILESPSPNQTSLYFCASSYRAISGANVLTFGAGSRLTVL.

The J gene is TRBJ1-1, the V gene TRBV7-2; a possible D gene is TRBD1 (5 bases). The V gene lost 6 bases and the J gene lost 2 bases, with 13 bases spanning the gap. The CDR3 spans 14 residues. Germline CDR1 and CDR2: SGHTA and FQGNSA. The CDR3 nucleotides read TGTGCCAGCAGGGAACAGGTTCCCAACACTGAAGCTTTCTTT. It codes for CASREQVPNTEAFF. Looking up the rest from reference TRBV7-2 and TRBJ1-1 gives the full variable domain: GAGVSQSPSNKVTEKGKDVELRCDPISGHTALYWYRQSLGQGLEFLIYFQGNSAPDKSGLPSDRFSAERTGGSVSTLTIQRTQQEDSAVYLCASREQVPNTEAFFGQGTRLTVV.

This clone was found a few times. The genes are TRBV7-2 and TRBJ2-7; 8 bases match TRBD1. From germline, CDR1 is SGHTA and CDR2 FQGNSA. The CDR3 consists of 14 residues. V trimming: 4 bases; J trimming: 3 bases; junction bases outside the gene matches: 5. The CDR3 DNA sequence: TGTGCCAGCAGCTGGAAAGGACAGGGCTACGAGCAGTACTTC. Amino acid sequence: CASSWKGQGYEQYF.

V gene TRBV28 combines with J gene TRBJ1-4; no firm D call. CDR3 length: 13 amino acids. V was pared by 5 bases and J by 8 bases, with 12 bases between. Germline V CDR1 and CDR2: MDHEN, SYDVKM. CDR3 nucleotides: TGTGCCAGCAGTCGTCGGACGAGGGAAAAACTGTTTTTT. Protein sequence: CASSRRTREKLFF.

The chain is built from TRBV14 and TRBJ2-5; 8 bases align to TRBD1. The germline V gene has CDR1 SGHDN and CDR2 FVKESK. The CDR3 spans 15 residues. V lost 3 bases, J lost 4 bases, and 7 bases stayed unmatched. This chain's CDR3 is CASSHPGTGRETQYF. In DNA, the CDR3 is TGTGCCAGCAGCCACCCCGGGACAGGTAGAGAGACCCAGTACTTC.

This chain uses TRBV4-1 with TRBJ1-2; TRBD1 aligns across 9 bases. Germline-derived CDR1 and CDR2 are MGHRA and YSYEKL. V shed 0 bases, J shed 4 bases, and the junction held 9 bases outside the gene matches. This CDR3 is built from 17 residues. Here the CDR3 DNA reads TGCGCCAGCAGCCAAGAAGGGACAGGGACTCCTAGCTATGGCTACACCTTC. It specifies CASSQEGTGTPSYGYTF.

The gene calls are TRBV6-5 and TRBJ1-6; D gene ambiguous. Germline V lookup: CDR1 MNHEY, CDR2 SVGAGI. V lost 2 bases, J lost 0 bases, and 5 bases lay in between. There are 15 residues in the CDR3. The DNA of the CDR3 is TGTGCCAGCAGTTACAGGAGCTCCTATAATTCACCCCTCCACTTT. It is translated as CASSYRSSYNSPLHF.

V gene TRBV5-1 combines with J gene TRBJ2-5, with D tentatively TRBD2 (5 bases). Trimming left V 0 bases short and J 2 bases short, with 11 bases between. Germline lookup yields CDR1 SGHRS and CDR2 YFSETQ. This CDR3 contains 15 residues. The CDR3 loop is CASSLVASRQETQYF. CDR3 sequence (DNA): TGCGCCAGCAGCTTGGTAGCTAGCAGACAAGAGACCCAGTACTTC.

This clone appeared a few times. The genes are TRBV29-1 and TRBJ1-2; D unclear. The length of the CDR3 is 13 residues. Per germline, CDR1 SQVTM and CDR2 ANQGSEA. The V end lost 3 bases, the J end lost 8 bases, and 16 bases lay between the germline ends. The chain's CDR3 is CSVDTGVEEGYTF. CDR3 bases: TGCAGCGTTGACACCGGAGTCGAGGAAGGCTACACCTTC. Together with reference TRBV29-1 and TRBJ1-2, the CDR3 gives the full variable domain: SAVISQKPSRDICQRGTSLTIQCQVDSQVTMMFWYRQQPGQSLTLIATANQGSEATYESGFVIDKFPISRPNLTFSTLTVSNMSPEDSSIYLCSVDTGVEEGYTFGSGTRLTVV.

V is TRBV6-6 and J is TRBJ2-7; perhaps D is TRBD1 or TRBD2 (5 bases each). V lost 7 bases and J lost 5, with 18 bases in between. There are 14 residues in the CDR3. CDR1 MNHNY and CDR2 SVGAGI come from the germline V gene (reference sequence). The CDR3 region is CASIGDVGANEQYF. CDR3 DNA: TGTGCCAGCATAGGGGACGTAGGAGCCAACGAGCAGTACTTC.